This section outlines one T cell receptor beta chain sequence together with its context. Its antigen remains unidentified. The template for TCR beta VDJ and CDR3 sequence profiling was genomic DNA. Each CDR3 protein gets one entry after TCRdb re-called the reads with MiXCR. The sample holds hundreds of thousands of distinct CDR3 sequences, roughly half seen once. This sample was taken from a study of CD8+CD57+ T cells in acquired aplastic anemia. Across the whole study: Sorted cells (CD4+ and CD8+) yielded DNA amounts that averaged about 2.9 ug. Points from the study as a whole: Patients and healthy controls showed no significant CD8+ Simpson's diversity difference. Found in both controls and patients were twenty-nine CD8+ CDR3 sequences.

Germline loops: CDR1 ENHRY, CDR2 SYGVKD. V lost 11 bases to trimming and J lost 1 base, with 11 bases between them. This CDR3 region has 12 residues. CD8+CD57+ cell expansion, shown by flow cytometry, had occurred in the patients selected for sequencing. There were no patients without severe acquired aplastic anemia. This receptor was taken from a human donor with aplastic anemia. Sequencing input: sorted CD4+, CD8+, or CD8+CD57+ T cells (not recorded which) from PBMCs. The J gene is TRBJ1-1, the V gene TRBV10-3, with unresolved D. The CDR3, as DNA: TGTGCCGTCAAGGGCGGGAACACTGAAGCTTTCTTT. It encodes CAVKGGNTEAFF.